This is a list of T cell receptor beta chains from one sample in a study of blood T cell repertoires in COVID-19. The protocol was immunoSEQ multiplex PCR, while the TCRdb copy is restricted to in-frame clones and leaves out a portion. This table has some 120,000 clones, around 86% appearing once. Material for sequencing was peripheral blood. The origin of the receptors is a middle-aged man with acute or convalescent COVID-19. CDR3s include the opening cysteine and the closing phenylalanine or tryptophan. The D gene is left open where the match is weak. Size is omitted from some rows. Given values are once, few, many or a class for expanded clones.

size,D,J,V,DNA,CDR3
-,-,TRBJ2-3,TRBV27,TGTGCCAGCAGTTTACGAGTAGGGGGAATAGATACGCAGTATTTT,CASSLRVGGIDTQYF
once,TRBD1,TRBJ1-1,TRBV7-3,TGTGCCAGCAGCCCTCAGGGGGGTGAGGTTGAAGCTTTCTTT,CASSPQGGEVEAFF
-,-,TRBJ1-4,TRBV7-2,TGTGCCAGCAGCTTAGCGGGGGGGGCGGTACCTGAAAAACTGTTTTTT,CASSLAGGAVPEKLFF
few,-,TRBJ2-3,TRBV29-1,TGCAGCGTTGAGGTTGGGGGGAGCACAGATACGCAGTATTTT,CSVEVGGSTDTQYF
-,-,TRBJ2-7,TRBV9,TGTGCCAGCAGCGTAGAGACAGGCTGGGAGCAGTACTTC,CASSVETGWEQYF
-,TRBD2,TRBJ2-3,TRBV7-6,TGTGCCAGCAGTTCCCTAGCGGGAGTCGGCACAGATACGCAGTATTTT,CASSSLAGVGTDTQYF
-,TRBD1,TRBJ1-1,TRBV5-1,TGCGCCAGCAGCCCACGACAGGGGGAGTCTGAAGCTTTCTTT,CASSPRQGESEAFF
-,-,TRBJ1-2,TRBV13,TGTGCCAGCAGCTTAGTGGGGCCAGGCTACACCTTC,CASSLVGPGYTF
once,-,TRBJ1-3,TRBV19,TGTGCCAGTAGTATCGGAGGCCGCTCTGGAAACACCATATATTTT,CASSIGGRSGNTIYF
-,TRBD1,TRBJ2-7,TRBV11-3,TGTGCCAGCAGCCACCGGACAGGGGACGAGCAGTACTTC,CASSHRTGDEQYF
once,-,TRBJ2-7,TRBV9,TGTGCCAGCAGCGGTCCCGTCGGGAGCGAGCAGTACTTC,CASSGPVGSEQYF
-,-,TRBJ1-2,TRBV7-9,TGTGCCAGCAGCTTAGGGGGCGCGAACTATGGCTACACCTTC,CASSLGGANYGYTF
-,-,TRBJ2-2,TRBV3-1/TRBV3-2,TGTGCCAGCAGCCAGATGTACGGGACTAACACCGGGGAGCTGTTTTTT,CASSQMYGTNTGELFF
few,-,TRBJ2-1,TRBV19,TGTGCCAGTATGGGTTTTCCGGGAGCCTACAATGAGCAGTTCTTC,CASMGFPGAYNEQFF
few,-,TRBJ2-5,TRBV7-8,TGTGCCAGCAGCCGGGGGGCTGGAGAGACCCAGTACTTC,CASSRGAGETQYF
-,-,TRBJ2-7,TRBV27,TGTGCCAGCAGTTCTACCCCCTACGAGCAGTACTTC,CASSSTPYEQYF
-,-,TRBJ2-3,TRBV2,TGTGCCAGCAGTCCTCCGGCGGGCACAGATACGCAGTATTTT,CASSPPAGTDTQYF
-,TRBD1,TRBJ2-5,TRBV6-5,TGTGCCAGCAGACGAGACAGGGGGCACGGGGAGACCCAGTACTTC,CASRRDRGHGETQYF
-,-,TRBJ1-1,TRBV12-3/TRBV12-4,TGTGCCAGCAGCCTTTCTTACACTGAAGCTTTCTTT,CASSLSYTEAFF
-,-,TRBJ2-1,TRBV2,TGTGCCAGCAGTGAAGGGTTCTATAATGAGCAGTTCTTC,CASSEGFYNEQFF
-,-,TRBJ1-5,TRBV27,TGTGCCAGCAGTTTAAAACAGACTAGCAATCAGCCCCAGCATTTT,CASSLKQTSNQPQHF
-,TRBD2,TRBJ2-5,TRBV19,TGTGCCAGTTCAGCGGGGAGCAGGGAGACCCAGTACTTC,CASSAGSRETQYF
-,-,TRBJ2-7,TRBV25-1,TGTGCCAGCAGTTCTGCCGAGAGCTCCTACGAGCAGTACTTC,CASSSAESSYEQYF
-,TRBD1,TRBJ2-7,TRBV5-8,TGTGCCAGCAGCTTGGGACAGGGGATCAACGAGCAGTACTTC,CASSLGQGINEQYF
once,TRBD1,TRBJ1-2,TRBV7-9,TGTGCCAGCAGCTTAGTCTCTGCCGGGACAGGGGGCGATGGCTACACCTTC,CASSLVSAGTGGDGYTF
-,TRBD1,TRBJ1-3,TRBV7-8,TGTGCCAGCAGCCTAGGGACAGGGGGAAACACCATATATTTT,CASSLGTGGNTIYF
once,TRBD1,TRBJ2-7,TRBV2,TGTGCCAGCAGTCAAAACCGTGGCAGGGGGTTCTACGAGCAGTACTTC,CASSQNRGRGFYEQYF
-,-,TRBJ1-1,TRBV11-3,TGTGCCAGCAGCTTACGTGCAGGTAATGAAGCTTTCTTT,CASSLRAGNEAFF
-,TRBD2,TRBJ2-3,TRBV4-1,TGCGCCAGCAGCCAGGAACTAGCGGGAGGCACAGATACGCAGTATTTT,CASSQELAGGTDTQYF
-,-,TRBJ2-7,TRBV7-9,TGTGCCAGCGGGGGGACCAAAAGCTCCTACGAGCAGTACTTC,CASGGTKSSYEQYF
-,TRBD2,TRBJ2-1,TRBV7-9,TGTGCCAGCAGCTTCGTGCTTGGTTTGACTAGCGGGAGCACTGAGCAGTTCTTC,CASSFVLGLTSGSTEQFF
-,-,TRBJ1-5,TRBV6-4,TGTGCCAGAGCGGGGCGACGGCGTGGTCAGCCCCAGCATTTT,CARAGRRRGQPQHF
-,-,TRBJ1-3,TRBV9,TGTGCCAGCAGCCCCGGTAGAACTGGAAACACCATATATTTT,CASSPGRTGNTIYF
-,-,TRBJ2-5,TRBV6-5,TGTGCCAGCACCTGGCTCGGGACAAAACAAGAGACCCAGTACTTC,CASTWLGTKQETQYF
-,TRBD1,TRBJ1-4,TRBV4-2,TGTGCCAGCAGCCTAGAATACGGGACAGGGATCAAAGCAACTAATGAAAAACTGTTTTTT,CASSLEYGTGIKATNEKLFF